These 17 T cell receptor beta chains came from one sample sequenced in a study of blood T cell repertoires in COVID-19. The protocol was immunoSEQ multiplex PCR, while the TCRdb copy is restricted to in-frame clones and leaves out a portion. Among about 46,000 clones listed, 88% were seen once. The sequenced sample consisted of peripheral blood. The origin of the receptors is a man between 45 and 60 years old with acute or convalescent COVID-19.

This rearrangement joins TRBV9 to TRBJ1-4, with 9 bases that match TRBD1. The CDR3 runs 14 residues. The V and J ends lost 4 bases and 8 bases, in that order; junction bases with no gene match: 6. CDR1 is SGDLS and CDR2 is YYNGEE in the germline V gene. The CDR3 nucleotides read TGTGCCAGCAGCCGAACAGGGGGCGAGGAAAAACTGTTTTTT. Translation: CASSRTGGEEKLFF.

In its sample, this clone was seen once. The gene calls are TRBV5-4 and TRBJ2-3; a possible D gene is TRBD2 (5 bases). This CDR3 is 16 amino acids long. Trimming removed 0 bases from V and 1 base from J, with 12 bases in between. CDR1 is SGHNT, CDR2 YYREEE, per germline (reference sequence). The DNA of the CDR3 is TGTGCCAGCAGCTTGGGAGGAAAGAGGGGCACAGATACGCAGTATTTT. It encodes CASSLGGKRGTDTQYF.

This chain joins TRBV5-6 and TRBJ1-2; weak D call: TRBD1 (6 bases). Germline lookup yields CDR1 SGHDT and CDR2 YYEEEE. The length of the CDR3 is 15 residues. Trimming removed 0 bases at V and 4 bases at J, with 13 bases between. The CDR3 nucleotides are TGTGCCAGCAGCTTGGAGGGACAACCCTTCTATGGCTACACCTTC. This codes for CASSLEGQPFYGYTF. Supplemented by reference TRBV5-6 and TRBJ1-2, the full variable domain reads DAGVTQSPTHLIKTRGQQVTLRCSPKSGHDTVSWYQQALGQGPQFIFQYYEEEERQRGNFPDRFSGHQFPNYSSELNVNALLLGDSALYLCASSLEGQPFYGYTFGSGTRLTVV.

The chain combines TRBV2 with TRBJ2-1, with 12 nucleotides matching TRBD2. J was trimmed by 7 bases and V by 5 bases; bases with no gene match: 3. CDR1 is SNHLY, CDR2 FYNNEI, per germline. This CDR3 contains 14 residues. This chain's CDR3 is CASSRTSGINEQFF. As DNA, the CDR3 is TGTGCCAGCAGTCGGACTAGCGGGATTAATGAGCAGTTCTTC.

The V gene is TRBV6-6, the J gene TRBJ1-2; 7 bases match TRBD1. The junction had 11 bases not matched to a gene; V was cut back by 3 bases and J by 7 bases. Germline CDR1 reads MNHNY; CDR2 reads SVGAGI (reference sequence). This CDR3 has 15 amino acids. CDR3 in amino acids: CASSYPGQTQFGYTF. CDR3 nucleotides: TGTGCCAGCAGTTATCCGGGACAGACACAGTTTGGCTACACCTTC.

The chain combines TRBV27 with TRBJ2-3, with D possibly being TRBD2 (5 bases). The ends were cut back, 0 bases at V and 3 bases at J, with 13 bases in the middle. This CDR3 contains 16 residues. In germline, CDR1 is MNHEY, CDR2 SMNVEV (reference sequence). In DNA form, the CDR3 reads TGTGCCAGCAGTTTATCGTTCGGGGTTGGAACAGATACGCAGTATTTT. The encoded protein is CASSLSFGVGTDTQYF.

The CDR3 sequence is CASRHEQGDEKLFF. Here the CDR3 DNA reads TGTGCCAGCAGACACGAACAGGGGGACGAAAAACTGTTTTTT. The rearrangement joins TRBV2 to TRBJ1-4; 8 nucleotides agree with TRBD1. V shed 6 bases and J 8 bases; nucleotides not matched to a gene: 8. Germline-derived CDR1 and CDR2 are SNHLY and FYNNEI. This CDR3 is 14 amino acids long.

This chain joins TRBV25-1 and TRBJ1-2, with TRBD1 identical over 7 bases. Per germline, CDR1 MGHDK and CDR2 SYGVNS. The ends lost 3 bases at V and 4 bases at J; junction bases unmatched: 5. The CDR3 covers 14 residues. The CDR3 DNA sequence: TGTGCCAGCAGTGACCGGGACAGCCCCTATGGCTACACCTTC. Protein product: CASSDRDSPYGYTF.

The chain links TRBV5-6 to TRBJ2-1; 7 bases match TRBD2. The CDR3 has 15 residues. Germline V gene sequence: CDR1 SGHDT, CDR2 YYEEEE. The V gene end was trimmed by 0 bases and the J gene end by 9 bases; junction bases not matched to a gene: 9. CDR3 nucleotide sequence: TGTGCCAGCAGCTTGGACAGCGGGACGAAGGGTGAGCAGTTCTTC. Translation gives CASSLDSGTKGEQFF.

The DNA for the CDR3 is TGTGCCAGCAGTTGGGGACAGGGGAATTACAATGAGCAGTTCTTC. As protein: CASSWGQGNYNEQFF. The chain combines TRBV6-5 with TRBJ2-1; 10 nucleotides match TRBD1. J gave up 4 bases and V 4 bases, and 4 bases lay outside the gene matches. The CDR3 runs to 15 residues. The V gene's germline CDR1 is MNHEY and CDR2 SVGAGI.

This clone showed up just once. The chain links TRBV7-9 to TRBJ2-1; 10 nucleotides agree with TRBD2. CDR1 and CDR2 (germline): SEHNR, FQNEAQ (reference sequence). Losses at the gene ends were 6 bases for V and 8 bases for J; bases not matched to a gene: 10. The CDR3 runs to 15 residues. Here the CDR3 reads CASSSGVAGGHEQFF. CDR3 nucleotide sequence: TGTGCCAGCAGTTCAGGGGTAGCGGGGGGACATGAGCAGTTCTTC.

This clone occurred a few times. The V call is TRBV28, the J call TRBJ2-1; 8 bases fit TRBD2. CDR1 and CDR2 (germline): MDHEN, SYDVKM. V lost 4 bases to trimming and J lost 3 bases; unmatched junction nucleotides: 11. This CDR3 is built from 17 residues. This CDR3 reads CASSSRGGGSNYNEQFF. The DNA for the CDR3 is TGTGCCAGCAGTTCCCGGGGGGGCGGGTCCAACTACAATGAGCAGTTCTTC.

The J gene is TRBJ2-7, the V gene TRBV9; weak D call: TRBD2 (6 bases). This CDR3 is built from 15 residues. The germline V gene has CDR1 SGDLS and CDR2 YYNGEE. V lost 0 bases and J lost 5, with 15 bases in between. CDR3 in amino acids: CASSVGIAERHEQYF. The CDR3 DNA follows: TGTGCCAGCAGCGTAGGAATAGCGGAGAGGCACGAGCAGTACTTC.

J is TRBJ1-2 and V is TRBV4-1, with D tentatively TRBD1 (5 bases). Germline CDR1 MGHRA, CDR2 YSYEKL. This CDR3 is 14 amino acids long. Trimming stripped 1 base from V and 4 bases from J, with 10 bases between. Here the CDR3 reads CASSQAGRAYGYTF. CDR3 nucleotides: TGCGCCAGCAGCCAAGCTGGCAGGGCCTATGGCTACACCTTC.

This chain uses TRBV30 with TRBJ1-2, with TRBD1 matching over 8 bases. The CDR3 consists of 14 residues. CDR1 is GTSNPN, CDR2 SVGIG, per germline (reference sequence). V dropped 4 bases and J dropped 1; count of bases not matched to a gene: 5. CDR3 loop: CAWTRDRLNYGYTF. CDR3 sequence (DNA): TGTGCCTGGACTAGGGACAGGCTTAACTATGGCTACACCTTC.

The V call is TRBV30, the J call TRBJ1-5; no reliable D call. Trimming left V 0 bases short and J 4 bases short, with 10 bases between. The CDR3 is 14 residues long. CDR1 and CDR2 (germline): GTSNPN, SVGIG (reference sequence). CDR3 sequence reads: CAWSVSPGNQPQHF. In DNA form, the CDR3 reads TGTGCCTGGAGTGTAAGCCCGGGAAATCAGCCCCAGCATTTT.

This chain uses TRBV4-1 with TRBJ1-1; TRBD1 aligns across 7 bases. Germline V gene sequence: CDR1 MGHRA, CDR2 YSYEKL. With V trimmed by 4 bases and J by 5 bases, 13 bases remained unmatched. There are 16 residues in the CDR3. DNA of the CDR3: TGCGCCAGCAGCCTCCAAACTACAGGGGCCAGGACTGAAGCTTTCTTT. Translated: CASSLQTTGARTEAFF.